Here is one T cell receptor (beta chain) with its context. The CDR3 loop spans 16 amino acids. Germline V gene data show CDR1 as MGHRA and CDR2 as YSYEKL. V lost 5 bases and J lost 3; bases outside the gene matches: 7. This specimen belongs to a study of OX40 agonist ivuxolimab in advanced cancers. Study at large: The dose-escalation group included hepatocellular carcinoma, melanoma, renal cell carcinoma and head and neck cancer.

The repertoire was sequenced with immunoSEQ multiplex PCR; TCRdb's copy has only in-frame clones and lacks some. The repertoire holds some 37,000 clones, with around 80% as singletons. Exclusion applied to patients with autoimmune disease history or systemic immunosuppression. Blood sampling took place at baseline, cycle 4 day 1, and cycle 7 day 1. The sample consisted of CD4+ or CD8+ T cells sorted from blood, taken in a trial of the OX40 agonist ivuxolimab. This sequence joins TRBV4-1 and TRBJ2-3, with 11 bases identical to TRBD2. The sequence derives from an adult with an advanced solid tumor such as melanoma, head and neck, liver or kidney cancer. CDR3 in DNA: TGCGCCAGCAGCGTCGGACTAGCGGGCTCTACAGATACGCAGTATTTT. Protein product: CASSVGLAGSTDTQYF.